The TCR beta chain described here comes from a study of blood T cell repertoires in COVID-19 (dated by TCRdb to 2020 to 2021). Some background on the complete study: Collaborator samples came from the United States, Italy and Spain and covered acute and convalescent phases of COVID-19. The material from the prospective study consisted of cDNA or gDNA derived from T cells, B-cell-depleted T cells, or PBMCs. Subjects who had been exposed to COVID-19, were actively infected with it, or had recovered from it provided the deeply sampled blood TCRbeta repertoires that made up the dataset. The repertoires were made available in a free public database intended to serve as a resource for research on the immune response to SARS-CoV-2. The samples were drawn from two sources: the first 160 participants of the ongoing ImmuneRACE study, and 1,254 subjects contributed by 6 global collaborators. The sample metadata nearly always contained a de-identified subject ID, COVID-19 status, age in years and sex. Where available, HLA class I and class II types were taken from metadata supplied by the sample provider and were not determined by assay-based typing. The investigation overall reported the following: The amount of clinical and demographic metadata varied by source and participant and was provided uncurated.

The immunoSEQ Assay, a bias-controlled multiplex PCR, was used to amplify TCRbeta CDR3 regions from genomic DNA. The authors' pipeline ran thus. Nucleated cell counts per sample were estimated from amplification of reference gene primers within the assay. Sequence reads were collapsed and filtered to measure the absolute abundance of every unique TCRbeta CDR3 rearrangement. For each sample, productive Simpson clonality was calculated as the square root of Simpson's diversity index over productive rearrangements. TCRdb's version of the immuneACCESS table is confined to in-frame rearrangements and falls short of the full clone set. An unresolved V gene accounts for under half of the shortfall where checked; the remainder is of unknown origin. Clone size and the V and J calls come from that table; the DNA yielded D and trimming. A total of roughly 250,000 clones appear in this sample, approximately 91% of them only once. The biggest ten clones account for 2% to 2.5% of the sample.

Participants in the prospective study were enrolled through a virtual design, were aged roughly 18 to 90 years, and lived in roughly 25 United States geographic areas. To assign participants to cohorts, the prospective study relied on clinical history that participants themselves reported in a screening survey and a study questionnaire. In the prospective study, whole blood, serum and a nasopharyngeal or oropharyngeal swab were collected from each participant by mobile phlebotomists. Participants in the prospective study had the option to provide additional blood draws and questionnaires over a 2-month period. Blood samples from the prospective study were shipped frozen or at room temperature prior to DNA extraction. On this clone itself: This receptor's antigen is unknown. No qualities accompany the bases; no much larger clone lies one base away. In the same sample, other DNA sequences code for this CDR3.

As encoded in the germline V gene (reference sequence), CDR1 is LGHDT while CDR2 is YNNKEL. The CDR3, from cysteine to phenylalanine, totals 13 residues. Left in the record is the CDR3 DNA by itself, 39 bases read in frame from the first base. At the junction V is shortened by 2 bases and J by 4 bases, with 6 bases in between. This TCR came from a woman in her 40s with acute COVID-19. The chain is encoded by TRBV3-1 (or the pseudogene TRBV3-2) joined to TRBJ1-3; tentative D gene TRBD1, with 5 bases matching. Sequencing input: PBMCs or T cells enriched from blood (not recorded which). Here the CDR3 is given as CASSQPGGNTIYF. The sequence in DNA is TGTGCCAGCAGCCAACCAGGGGGAAACACCATATATTTT.